These 3 T cell receptor beta chains were all obtained from the same sample, sequenced in a study of T cell repertoires in cytomegalovirus infection. No antigen has been assigned to these receptors. One entry per CDR3 protein results from TCRdb running MiXCR on the reads. The sample shows hundreds of thousands of distinct CDR3 sequences, 30% to 35% of them seen only once. The starting material was cultured PBMCs, obtained from culture after CMV antigen stimulation. All receptors derive from a human donor in good health (CMV status not recorded). Some clones in this sample may be carry-over from other donors' samples.

The rearrangement links TRBV28 to TRBJ2-3; 9 bases line up with TRBD2. With V trimmed by 3 bases and J by 6 bases, 10 bases remained unmatched. Germline-derived CDR1 and CDR2 are MDHEN and SYDVKM. The length of the CDR3 is 16 residues. The CDR3 protein is CASSFPPSGVPDTQYF. Written as DNA, the CDR3 is TGTGCCAGCAGTTTCCCCCCTAGCGGGGTTCCCGATACGCAGTATTTT. Looking up the rest from reference TRBV28 and TRBJ2-3 gives the full variable domain: DVKVTQSSRYLVKRTGEKVFLECVQDMDHENMFWYRQDPGLGLRLIYFSYDVKMKEKGDIPEGYSVSREKKERFSLILESASTNQTSMYLCASSFPPSGVPDTQYFGPGTRLTVL.

This clonotype was found a few times. J is TRBJ2-7 and V is TRBV6-6, with 10 bases aligning to TRBD1. This CDR3 is 15 amino acids long. Germline CDR1 reads MNHNY; CDR2 reads SVGAGI (reference sequence). V was pared by 7 bases and J by 5 bases, with 11 bases of the junction left unmatched. CDR3 coding DNA: TGTGCCAGCATGGGCGGCTGGGACAGGGGCCACGAGCAGTACTTC. It specifies CASMGGWDRGHEQYF.

This clonotype was observed a few times. The chain employs TRBV7-9 and TRBJ2-5, with 7 bases that match TRBD1. Germline values: CDR1 SEHNR, CDR2 FQNEAQ (reference sequence). This CDR3 region has 17 residues. After removal of 4 bases from V and 0 bases from J, the junction contained 11 bases not matched to a gene. The CDR3 is CASSSNTGEGYQETQYF. Written as DNA, the CDR3 is TGTGCCAGCAGCTCCAACACAGGGGAAGGGTACCAAGAGACCCAGTACTTC.